This entry describes one TCR beta chain. Its cognate antigen is unknown. The CDR3 extends over 15 amino acids. V gave up 5 bases and J gave up 4 bases, with 18 bases separating them. The germline V gene has CDR1 SGHRS and CDR2 YFSETQ. This record comes from a study of T cell responses to AZD1222 COVID-19 vaccine. Whole-study context: Analyses pooled second doses at about 4 or about 12 weeks.

The study, taken as a whole, reports: There were mostly white British donors and more females than males, and clonal diversity was possibly underestimated. There were repertoire samples only from the period after the peak T cell response.

Using immunoSEQ multiplex PCR, the repertoire was profiled, and TCRdb retains in-frame clones only, with some absent. The data show 150,000 or so clones, 80% to 90% seen once. Sequenced material: peripheral blood, taken on day 0 of AZD1222 vaccination. The receptor comes from an adult in good health. The chain has TRBV5-1 and TRBJ1-1; a weak D match, TRBD1 (5 bases). CDR3 in amino acids: CASSSQGVRGTEAFF. The CDR3, as DNA: TGCGCCAGCAGTAGCCAGGGAGTAAGGGGCACTGAAGCTTTCTTT.